These 11 T cell receptor beta chains share one sample of origin, sequenced in a study of cytomegalovirus exposure and HLA in healthy donors (dated by TCRdb to the late 2010s). Library generation was performed with the immunoSEQ multiplex PCR assay. The multiplex PCR relied on a mix of 60 forward primers for TCR Vbeta segments and 13 reverse primers for TCR Jbeta segments. The immuneACCESS repertoire file appears here via TCRdb, limited to in-frame rearrangements. These files lack a portion of the clones; in checked studies, under half of the deficit traces to unresolved V genes, and the cause of the others is not known. The sample table contains 150,000 to 200,000 clones; only one count was recorded for approximately 88% of them. The biggest ten clones account for 0.25% to 0.3% of the sample. Sequenced input: PBMCs. Receptors were obtained from a boy between 10 and 17 years old in good health and CMV-seronegative.

This chain connects TRBV5-1 to TRBJ2-1; tentatively, D is TRBD2 (6 bases). CDR1 is SGHRS and CDR2 is YFSETQ in the germline V gene. The CDR3 totals 17 residues. V was clipped by 2 bases and J by 4 bases, with 19 bases between them. The CDR3 loop reads CASSFSLAGLQYNEQFF. CDR3 coding DNA: TGCGCCAGCAGCTTTTCACTGGCGGGACTTCAATACAATGAGCAGTTCTTC.

CDR3 DNA: TGCGCCAGCAACCCGGGACAGGGTCTTGGCTACACCTTC. It translates to CASNPGQGLGYTF. The genes are TRBV5-1 and TRBJ1-2; the match to TRBD1 covers 9 bases. V dropped 6 bases and J dropped 7; count of bases not matched to a gene: 7. The CDR3 runs to 13 residues. Germline V gives CDR1 SGHRS, CDR2 YFSETQ.

Only a few counts were recorded for this clone. V usage is TRBV7-9 and J usage is TRBJ1-3; D perhaps matches TRBD1 (5 bases). CDR3 length: 13 amino acids. The germline V gene encodes CDR1 SEHNR and CDR2 FQNEAQ (reference sequence). V was pared by 6 bases and J by 8 bases, with 14 bases between. CDR3 DNA: TGTGCCAGCAGGGGTGGGGCTTGGGACACCATATATTTT. It yields the protein CASRGGAWDTIYF.

The genes are TRBV7-2 and TRBJ1-2, with 9 bases fitting TRBD1. The germline V gene has CDR1 SGHTA and CDR2 FQGNSA. CDR3 size: 17 residues. V shed 4 bases, J shed 0 bases, and the junction held 9 bases outside the gene matches. The chain's CDR3 is CASSWTGTGYSNYGYTF. The CDR3, as DNA: TGTGCCAGCAGCTGGACCGGGACAGGGTATTCTAACTATGGCTACACCTTC.

The chain combines TRBV19 with TRBJ1-4, with a weak D call TRBD1 (6 bases). Per the germline V gene, CDR1 is LNHDA and CDR2 is SQIVND (reference sequence). The CDR3 extends over 15 amino acids. V lost 5 bases and J lost 2, with 12 bases in between. The CDR3, as DNA: TGTGCCAGTAGTCCAGGTACAGGGACTAATGAAAAACTGTTTTTT. This translates into CASSPGTGTNEKLFF.

The chain employs TRBV5-4 and TRBJ2-5; TRBD2 aligns across 14 bases. The CDR3 runs to 17 residues. The germline V gene encodes CDR1 SGHNT and CDR2 YYREEE (reference sequence). V was pared by 3 bases and J by 5 bases, with 9 bases of the junction left unmatched. CDR3 region: CASSSGLAGVGRETQYF. CDR3 bases: TGTGCCAGCAGCTCGGGACTAGCGGGAGTCGGGAGGGAGACCCAGTACTTC.

V usage is TRBV2 and J usage is TRBJ1-6, with a possible D match to TRBD1 (6 bases). V was shortened by 8 bases and J by 7 bases, with 12 bases between the two germline ends. The CDR3 sequence is 13 residues long. Looked up from germline, CDR1 is SNHLY and CDR2 is FYNNEI. The CDR3 bases are TGTGCCAGCCAGGGGCGGTTGAATTCACCCCTCCACTTT. Protein sequence: CASQGRLNSPLHF.

The chain has TRBV5-1 and TRBJ2-1, with 7 bases lining up with TRBD1. CDR1 and CDR2 from the germline V gene are SGHRS and YFSETQ. There are 15 residues in the CDR3. The ends lost 6 bases at V and 4 bases at J; junction bases unmatched: 10. CDR3 nucleotides: TGCGCCAGCACCCCCGCCCCGGGACAGTACAATGAGCAGTTCTTC. Translating it yields CASTPAPGQYNEQFF.

The CDR3: CASSQGAPSLTDTQYF. CDR3 DNA: TGCGCCAGCAGCCAAGGAGCCCCTTCCTTGACAGATACGCAGTATTTT. The V and J genes are TRBV4-1 and TRBJ2-3; D call uncertain. This CDR3 has 16 residues. Germline lookup yields CDR1 MGHRA and CDR2 YSYEKL. V was shortened by 1 base and J by 3 bases, with 14 bases between the two germline ends.

The table lists this clone with a count of one. CDR3 residues: CASSRGGLSYEQYF. CDR3 nucleotides: TGTGCCAGCAGCCGCGGCGGCCTCTCCTACGAGCAGTACTTC. The genes are TRBV9 and TRBJ2-7; D call uncertain. Germline V gene lookup returns CDR1 SGDLS and CDR2 YYNGEE. The CDR3 consists of 14 residues. V lost 4 bases and J lost 0, with 11 bases in between.

The chain links TRBV7-9 to TRBJ1-1, with a possible D match to TRBD1 (6 bases). Trimming removed 5 bases from V and 0 bases from J, with 13 bases in between. Looked up from germline, CDR1 is SEHNR and CDR2 is FQNEAQ (reference sequence). The CDR3 has 15 residues. The CDR3 region has the DNA TGTGCCAGCAGCGGATCCGGGACACTGAACACTGAAGCTTTCTTT. This gives the protein CASSGSGTLNTEAFF. The full variable domain, with the rest looked up from reference TRBV7-9 and TRBJ1-1, is DTGVSQNPRHKITKRGQNVTFRCDPISEHNRLYWYRQTLGQGPEFLTYFQNEAQLEKSRLLSDRFSAERPKGSFSTLEIQRTEQGDSAMYLCASSGSGTLNTEAFFGQGTRLTVV.